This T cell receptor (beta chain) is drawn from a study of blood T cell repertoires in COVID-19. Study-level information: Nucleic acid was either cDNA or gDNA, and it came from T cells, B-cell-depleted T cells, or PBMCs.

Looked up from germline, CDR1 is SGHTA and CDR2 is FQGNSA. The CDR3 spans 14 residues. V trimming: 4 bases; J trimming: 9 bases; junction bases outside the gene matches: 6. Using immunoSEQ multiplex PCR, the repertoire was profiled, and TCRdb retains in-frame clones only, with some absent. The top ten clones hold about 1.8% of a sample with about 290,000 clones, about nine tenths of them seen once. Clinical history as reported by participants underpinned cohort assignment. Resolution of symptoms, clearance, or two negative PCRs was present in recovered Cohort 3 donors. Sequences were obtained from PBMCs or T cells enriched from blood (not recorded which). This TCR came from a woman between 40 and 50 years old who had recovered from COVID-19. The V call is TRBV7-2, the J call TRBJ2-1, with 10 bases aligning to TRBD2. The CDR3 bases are TGTGCCAGCAGCTCACTACCTAGCGGGGGTGAGCAGTTCTTC. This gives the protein CASSSLPSGGEQFF.